The clone carrying this TCR beta chain occurred many times. Arm-PCR of CDR3 regions with iRepertoire HTBI primers generated TCR beta libraries. TCRdb reprocessed the multiplex PCR reads via MiXCR and lists one record per CDR3 protein. The sample holds about 450,000 distinct CDR3 sequences, roughly 15% seen once. As for time point: newly diagnosed GD, antithyroid drugs for less than 3 months. Following extraction of RNA from PBMCs, that RNA was used to make the TCR library. The data originate from a study of regulatory T cells in long-lasting Graves disease. The CDR3 extends over 17 amino acids. CDR1 is KGHSH, CDR2 LQKENI, per germline. Trimming shortened V by 0 bases and J by 3 bases, and 15 bases separated the two germline ends. The sample was also linked to a second study, of T cells in Graves' hyperthyroidism and ophthalmopathy. As reported in that work: Most thyroid clonotypes that were expanded above 0.001 also turned up in blood.

This TCR was recovered from a woman under 40 with Graves disease. The sequencing used peripheral blood mononuclear cells (PBMCs), collected at new diagnosis, from a patient treated with antithyroid drugs. The chain combines TRBV18 with TRBJ2-1, with TRBD1 as a possible D gene (6 bases). The CDR3 DNA reads as TGTGCCAGCTCACCACCTTCAGGGGCCCCGAACTACAATGAGCAGTTCTTC. Translation gives CASSPPSGAPNYNEQFF. Full variable domain (outside the CDR3, taken from reference TRBV18 and TRBJ2-1): NAGVMQNPRHLVRRRGQEARLRCSPMKGHSHVYWYRQLPEEGLKFMVYLQKENIIDESGMPKERFSAEFPKEGPSILRIQQVVRGDSAAYFCASSPPSGAPNYNEQFFGPGTRLTVL.